The rows below give T cell receptor beta chains drawn from one sample of a study of Graves' ophthalmopathy and Graves' hyperthyroidism. TCRdb redid the calling of the multiplex PCR reads with MiXCR, one entry per CDR3 protein. The repertoire has hundreds of thousands of distinct CDR3 sequences, approximately 15% of them found once; the top ten carry 8% to 10%. The sequenced sample consisted of blood. Receptors were obtained from a woman younger than 45 with Graves' ophthalmopathy. Both conserved end residues are trimmed from each CDR3. The order of the fields is V gene, CDR3 protein.

>TRBV28
ASSFGSGVSETQD
>TRBV6-5
ASSYIRDRNYGYT
>TRBV27
ASSLIGFGQGVDGYT
>TRBV11-2
ASSLRTSGRIAKNIQY
>TRBV24-1
ATSDGTSGNTIY
>TRBV7-9
ASSGRDRYSYEQY
>TRBV19
ASSEYTEAF
>TRBV7-3
ASTIPRGIGYT
>TRBV30
AWSHYNYEQY
>TRBV6-1
ASRQNRGRGELF
>TRBV5-1
ASSLWGDYNQPQH
>TRBV28
ASSLLGGRTGWAF
>TRBV11-2
ASSLVSRQSWYEQY
>TRBV30
AWASLSGRAWDEQY
>TRBV12-3/TRBV12-4
ASRRDSANYGYT
>TRBV6-5
ASSTWTGYGYT
>TRBV6-5
ASSYGGPNSYEQY